This T cell receptor beta chain was sequenced during a study of somatic mutations in cytotoxic T cells in rheumatoid arthritis. For the study at large: Flow-sorting brought some V beta antibody-stained T-cell populations to nearly 100% purity, V beta1+ cells sequenced for TCRB among them.

Study-level findings and limits: Patients with rheumatoid arthritis, but not healthy controls, had CD8+ clonality that increased with age. In the expanded CD8+ clones, the antigen targets remained unknown.

In the case of this clone: Its specificity is unknown.

Clones were read by immunoSEQ multiplex PCR, and TCRdb kept only the in-frame ones, dropping some. Seen here are fewer than 25,000 clones, roughly 80% observed once, and the top ten hold 11%. The sequencing input was CD8+ T cells sorted from blood. The clonotype originates from an adult with rheumatoid arthritis.

CDR3 residues: CASKQRTGNTEAFF. The DNA for the CDR3 is TGTGCCAGCAAACAACGGACGGGGAACACTGAAGCTTTCTTT. The rearrangement uses TRBV7-6 and TRBJ1-1, with no clear D. Germline-derived CDR1 and CDR2 are SGHVS and FNYEAQ. This CDR3 is built from 14 residues. Deletions cut 7 bases from V and 1 base from J, with 13 bases between.